This TCR beta chain was sequenced for a study of blood T cells in healthy people across ages. Regarding this clonotype: The antigen is undetermined.

Overall study results and limits: In long-lived donors, naive CD4+ cell counts and diversity exceeded those of aged donors.

The CDR3 is made up of 14 amino acids. Germline V lookup: CDR1 MDHEN, CDR2 SYDVKM. Trimming pared 4 bases from V and 3 bases from J, leaving 12 bases between. Together with a sample-barcoded 5' primer, a J-beta primer mix was included in a second PCR lasting roughly 6 to 12 cycles. TCRdb independently ran MiXCR on the 5' RACE reads; one entry per CDR3 protein. The data contain around 990,000 distinct CDR3 sequences, less than 25% of them singletons. These data were likewise used in another study, on T cells of mothers and their children.

The sequenced sample consisted of blood. The rearrangement joins TRBV28 to TRBJ2-5; D may be TRBD1 (5 bases). This clonotype originated in a girl aged 2-10 years in good health. CDR3 sequence: CASSSPATEETQYF. The CDR3 nucleotides are TGTGCCAGCAGTTCTCCTGCGACAGAAGAGACCCAGTACTTC.